The sequence of this TCR beta chain was determined in a study of OX40 agonist ivuxolimab in advanced cancers. Findings and limits, study-wide: Normalized T-cell clonal expansion was also low in a subset of nonresponders.

A remark on this clone: Its cognate antigen is unknown.

Collection of blood occurred at baseline, at cycle 4 day 1, and at cycle 7 day 1. Germline V gene lookup returns CDR1 MGHRA and CDR2 YSYEKL. V trimming: 3 bases; J trimming: 2 bases; junction bases outside the gene matches: 11. This CDR3 comprises 18 residues. Data came from immunoSEQ multiplex PCR; TCRdb stores just in-frame clones and leaves some out. The data hold fewer than 75,000 clones, with about nine tenths observed a single time. The source of this sequence is an adult with an advanced solid tumor such as melanoma, head and neck, liver or kidney cancer. The sequencing here drew on CD4+ or CD8+ T cells sorted from blood, taken in a trial of the OX40 agonist ivuxolimab. V is TRBV4-1 and J is TRBJ2-1; 9 bases align to TRBD1. The CDR3 sequence is CASSHRQGESGPYNEQFF. DNA for the CDR3: TGCGCCAGCAGCCACCGACAGGGGGAGAGTGGACCCTACAATGAGCAGTTCTTC.